The 19 T cell receptor beta chains in this list originate from one sample, sequenced in a study of blood T cell repertoires in COVID-19. Generated by immunoSEQ multiplex PCR, the TCRdb table keeps only in-frame clones and is missing some. This sample yields fewer than 200,000 clones, of which more than 75% are seen a single time; about 2.6% belongs to the top ten. Sequencing was carried out using peripheral blood. These receptors were obtained from a woman at least 80 years old with COVID-19, enrolled during active disease.

The genes are TRBV27 and TRBJ2-3, with 10 bases that match TRBD2. CDR1 MNHEY and CDR2 SMNVEV come from the germline V gene (reference sequence). This CDR3 is 18 amino acids long. V lost 3 bases to trimming and J lost 1 base; unmatched junction nucleotides: 10. The CDR3 DNA sequence: TGTGCCAGCAGTTTTTTAGCGGGAGGTCACCGGGGCACAGATACGCAGTATTTT. Encoded protein: CASSFLAGGHRGTDTQYF.

The V gene is TRBV20-1, the J gene TRBJ2-1, with a possible D match to TRBD1 (5 bases). This CDR3 is built from 13 residues. Trimming shortened V by 3 bases and J by 5 bases, and 11 bases separated the two germline ends. Germline CDR1 DFQATT, CDR2 SNEGSKA (reference sequence). Here the CDR3 DNA reads TGCAGTGCTAGTCCTGACAGCGACAATGAGCAGTTCTTC. Translated: CSASPDSDNEQFF.

CDR3 sequence (DNA): TGTGCCAGCAGTTTTGACAGCACCTACGAGCAGTACTTC. Its protein product is CASSFDSTYEQYF. The V gene is TRBV28, the J gene TRBJ2-7; D perhaps matches TRBD1 (5 bases). The germline V gene has CDR1 MDHEN and CDR2 SYDVKM. The V and J ends lost 3 bases and 2 bases respectively, with 8 bases between them. This CDR3 has 13 amino acids.

This sequence joins TRBV10-2 and TRBJ2-1, with D perhaps TRBD2 (5 bases). CDR3 size: 11 residues. The ends were cut back, 3 bases at V and 12 bases at J, with 9 bases in the middle. Germline V gene lookup returns CDR1 WSHSY and CDR2 SAAADI. The chain's CDR3 is CASSENGGQFF. Written as DNA, the CDR3 is TGCGCCAGCAGTGAAAATGGAGGGCAGTTCTTC.

The chain couples TRBV9 to TRBJ2-3; D not resolved. The CDR3 is 15 residues long. The V gene's germline CDR1 is SGDLS and CDR2 YYNGEE. Trimming shortened V by 0 bases and J by 7 bases, and 15 bases separated the two germline ends. As DNA, the CDR3 is TGTGCCAGCAGCGTAGCGCCAGCGCTGGAAAATACGCAGTATTTT. It specifies CASSVAPALENTQYF.

This chain joins TRBV4-3 and TRBJ2-7; 12 positions agree with TRBD2. This CDR3 has 15 amino acids. V gave up 0 bases and J gave up 4 bases; unmatched junction bases: 1. The germline CDR1 and CDR2 sequences are LGHNA and YSLEER. The CDR3 sequence is CASSQDGLAGYEQYF. In DNA, the CDR3 is TGCGCCAGCAGCCAAGATGGACTAGCGGGATACGAGCAGTACTTC.

This clone came up a few times. This sequence joins TRBV15 and TRBJ2-7; 11 bases map to TRBD2. CDR1 and CDR2 from the germline V gene are LNHNV and YYDKDF (reference sequence). CDR3 size: 22 residues. J gave up 2 bases and V 0 bases, and 21 bases lay outside the gene matches. The CDR3 spells CATSRDRGNVRDKLAGAYEQYF. The CDR3 region has the DNA TGTGCCACCAGCAGAGATCGAGGGAACGTCCGGGACAAACTAGCGGGGGCCTACGAGCAGTACTTC.

The chain uses TRBV19 and TRBJ2-4; D ambiguous. There are 15 residues in the CDR3. The germline V gene has CDR1 LNHDA and CDR2 SQIVND (reference sequence). The V and J ends lost 3 bases and 7 bases respectively, with 16 bases between them. The DNA of the CDR3 is TGTGCCAGTAGTATCAGAGGCACCGCGAGGAACATTCAGTACTTC. Translation gives CASSIRGTARNIQYF.

The gene calls are TRBV27 and TRBJ1-2; 7 positions match TRBD1. Germline V CDR1 and CDR2: MNHEY, SMNVEV (reference sequence). Trimming at V came to 1 base and at J to 1 base, leaving 3 bases not matched to a gene. The CDR3 is 15 residues long. The CDR3 sequence: CASSLLAGGNYGYTF. As DNA, the CDR3 is TGTGCCAGCAGTTTATTGGCAGGGGGTAACTATGGCTACACCTTC.

The V call is TRBV7-2, the J call TRBJ2-7; 12 bases fit TRBD2. Trimming removed 5 bases from V and 7 bases from J; junction bases left unmatched: 6. The CDR3 totals 14 residues. Germline V gives CDR1 SGHTA, CDR2 FQGNSA. CDR3 sequence reads: CASSPSGRVGEQYF. CDR3 bases: TGTGCCAGCAGCCCTAGCGGGAGGGTGGGAGAGCAGTACTTC.

The chain links TRBV5-1 to TRBJ2-2, with 9 bases aligning to TRBD1. The CDR3 totals 15 residues. Unmatched junction bases numbered 5, after V lost 0 bases and J lost 8 bases. The germline V gene encodes CDR1 SGHRS and CDR2 YFSETQ. CDR3 protein: CASSLVQGAAGELFF. The DNA of the CDR3 is TGCGCCAGCAGCTTGGTACAGGGGGCCGCTGGGGAGCTGTTTTTT.

The chain couples TRBV18 to TRBJ2-3; 8 positions agree with TRBD1. This CDR3 region has 18 residues. V shed 3 bases, J shed 6 bases, and the junction held 17 bases outside the gene matches. Germline CDR1 KGHSH, CDR2 LQKENI. Here the CDR3 DNA reads TGTGCCAGCTCACCCCTACCGGGCAGGACAGGGTATCTGGATACGCAGTATTTT. Its protein product is CASSPLPGRTGYLDTQYF.

The J gene is TRBJ2-2, the V gene TRBV11-1; no reliable D call. Germline-derived CDR1 and CDR2 are SGHAT and FQDESV (reference sequence). V lost 6 bases and J lost 1, with 6 bases in between. This CDR3 comprises 13 residues. The CDR3 reads CASRRGNTGELFF. The CDR3, as DNA: TGTGCCAGCAGGCGAGGGAACACCGGGGAGCTGTTTTTT.

This rearrangement joins TRBV4-3 to TRBJ2-6; the match to TRBD1 covers 8 bases. CDR1 and CDR2 (germline): LGHNA, YSLEER. V was clipped by 0 bases and J by 3 bases; unmatched bases: 10. The CDR3 runs 19 residues. Here the CDR3 DNA reads TGCGCCAGCAGCCAAGAAGTCCCGCAGGGGGCGTATGGGGCCAACGTCCTGACTTTC. Its protein product is CASSQEVPQGAYGANVLTF.

The genes are TRBV19 and TRBJ2-4, with D hard to call. Deletions cut 11 bases from V and 0 bases from J, with 20 bases between. The germline V gene encodes CDR1 LNHDA and CDR2 SQIVND (reference sequence). This CDR3 is built from 16 residues. DNA for the CDR3: TGTGCCTCTCCTCCAGAAAACCTTTTAGCCAAAAACATTCAGTACTTC. As protein: CASPPENLLAKNIQYF.

The rearrangement uses TRBV27 and TRBJ2-2, with TRBD2 matching over 7 bases. With 6 bases clipped from V and 4 bases from J, the junction kept 11 bases outside the gene matches. The CDR3 runs 16 residues. Germline lookup yields CDR1 MNHEY and CDR2 SMNVEV (reference sequence). The CDR3 spells CASSQGRGSFTGELFF. In nucleotides, the CDR3 is TGTGCCAGCAGCCAAGGGCGGGGGTCCTTCACCGGGGAGCTGTTTTTT.

This clone was seen a handful of times. The chain employs TRBV14 and TRBJ1-2, with 7 bases lining up with TRBD1. J gave up 5 bases and V 0 bases, and 3 bases lay outside the gene matches. Germline CDR1 is SGHDN and CDR2 is FVKESK. The length of the CDR3 is 14 residues. The CDR3 DNA reads as TGTGCCAGCAGCCAAGATTCAGGGGGGTATGGCTACACCTTC. Encoded protein: CASSQDSGGYGYTF.

The chain joins TRBV18 to TRBJ2-1; D gene ambiguous. The CDR3 has 16 residues. Germline V gene lookup returns CDR1 KGHSH and CDR2 LQKENI. The V end lost 0 bases, the J end lost 7 bases, and 16 bases lay between the germline ends. CDR3: CASSPPSGRPWNEQFF. CDR3 in DNA: TGTGCCAGCTCACCACCGTCAGGTAGACCTTGGAATGAGCAGTTCTTC.

The rearrangement joins TRBV4-3 to TRBJ2-6; D remains ambiguous. Germline V gene data show CDR1 as LGHNA and CDR2 as YSLEER. The CDR3 sequence is 15 residues long. V was pared by 3 bases and J by 1 base, with 7 bases between. The CDR3 nucleotides read TGCGCCAGCAGCCATGGTCAGTCTGGGGCCAACGTCCTGACTTTC. Protein: CASSHGQSGANVLTF.